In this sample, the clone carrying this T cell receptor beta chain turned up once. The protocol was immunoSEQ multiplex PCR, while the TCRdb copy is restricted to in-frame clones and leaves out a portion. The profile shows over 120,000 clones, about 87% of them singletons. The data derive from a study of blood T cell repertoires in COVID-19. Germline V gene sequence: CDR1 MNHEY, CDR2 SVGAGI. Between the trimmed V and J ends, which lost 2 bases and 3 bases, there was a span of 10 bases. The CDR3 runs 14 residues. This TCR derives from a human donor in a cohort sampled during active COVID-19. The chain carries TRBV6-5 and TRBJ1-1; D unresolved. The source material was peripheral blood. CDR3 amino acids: CASSYPGLYTEAFF. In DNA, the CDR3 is TGTGCCAGCAGTTACCCTGGCTTGTACACTGAAGCTTTCTTT.